Listed below are T cell receptor beta chains from one sample, sequenced in a study of blood T cell repertoires in COVID-19. Some clones are missing from TCRdb's copy, which holds only in-frame ones; the method was immunoSEQ multiplex PCR. This sample has over 150,000 clones, with around 81% found just once. Sequenced input: peripheral blood. These receptors all stem from a woman older than 75 with COVID-19, enrolled during active disease. CDR3s include the opening cysteine and the closing phenylalanine or tryptophan.

V: TRBV5-4
J: TRBJ2-1
CDR3: CASGKELVNNEQFF

V: TRBV19
J: TRBJ2-7
CDR3: CASSTVTGNEQYF

V: TRBV29-1
J: TRBJ2-5
CDR3: CSARRGAEQETQYF

V: TRBV18
J: TRBJ2-5
CDR3: CASSPSQETQYF

V: TRBV6-5
J: TRBJ1-1
CDR3: CACEGRVGTEAFF

V: TRBV6-5
J: TRBJ1-2
CDR3: CASSPGFSYGYTF

V: TRBV19
J: TRBJ1-5
CDR3: CASMLSQGGSNQPQHF

V: TRBV11-2
J: TRBJ2-5
CDR3: CASSFRQEETQYF

V: TRBV9
J: TRBJ2-3
CDR3: CASSVGRGGTGTTDTQYF

V: TRBV7-9
J: TRBJ2-5
CDR3: CASSQGQAEYF

V: TRBV5-4
J: TRBJ1-2
CDR3: CASRVGQGAMGYYGYTF

V: TRBV27
J: TRBJ2-7
CDR3: CASSWAASYEQYF

V: TRBV5-1
J: TRBJ2-5
CDR3: CASSKTGDIQETQYF

V: TRBV6-5
J: TRBJ1-1
CDR3: CAAAAGGRGTEAFF

V: TRBV6-5
J: TRBJ1-3
CDR3: CASSYSVDRGTDTIYF

V: TRBV6-5
J: TRBJ1-5
CDR3: CASKVELYSNQPQHF

V: TRBV24-1
J: TRBJ1-1
CDR3: CATSASRRGDTEAFF

V: TRBV7-9
J: TRBJ2-2
CDR3: CASSLGGTGELFF

V: TRBV15
J: TRBJ1-5
CDR3: CATSPGASNQPQHF

V: TRBV28
J: TRBJ2-7
CDR3: CASSLEYEQYF

V: TRBV5-6
J: TRBJ1-6
CDR3: CASSFQGSSYNSPLHF

V: TRBV11-2
J: TRBJ2-1
CDR3: CASSLAGIYNEQFF

V: TRBV28
J: TRBJ1-4
CDR3: CASSLGLHEKLFF

V: TRBV9
J: TRBJ2-1
CDR3: CASSFTGGSYNEQFF

V: TRBV27
J: TRBJ2-7
CDR3: CASNRQGSYEQYF

V: TRBV28
J: TRBJ1-2
CDR3: CASSTPAAGDYGYTF

V: TRBV12-5
J: TRBJ2-1
CDR3: CASGPPGQGLDEQFF

V: TRBV24-1
J: TRBJ2-7
CDR3: CATSDHGQGREQYF

V: TRBV10-1
J: TRBJ1-2
CDR3: CASSADRDVGGYTF

V: TRBV7-8
J: TRBJ1-2
CDR3: CASSYFAFGQGASYGYTF

V: TRBV12-5
J: TRBJ2-2
CDR3: CASGLGGNTGELFF

V: TRBV5-4
J: TRBJ1-2
CDR3: CASSSPGYGYTF

V: TRBV21-1
J: TRBJ2-3
CDR3: CASSKALLGGVDPTDTQYF

V: TRBV7-9
J: TRBJ2-3
CDR3: CAIWTSGRARRTDTQYF

V: TRBV4-1
J: TRBJ1-3
CDR3: CASSPGQGQLGSGNTIYF

V: TRBV6-6
J: TRBJ2-3
CDR3: CASSYTGGSVGTQYF

V: TRBV28
J: TRBJ1-5
CDR3: CASSLIDQPQHF

V: TRBV9
J: TRBJ1-5
CDR3: CASSQTGANQPQHF

V: TRBV2
J: TRBJ1-5
CDR3: CASSDRQGLSNQPQHF

V: TRBV23-1
J: TRBJ1-1
CDR3: CAIRRTEAFF

V: TRBV5-4
J: TRBJ2-2
CDR3: CASSLGGRLNTGELFF

V: TRBV7-8
J: TRBJ1-1
CDR3: CASSLEQALNTEAFF

V: TRBV10-1
J: TRBJ1-2
CDR3: CARLGQGTPGYTF

V: TRBV9
J: TRBJ1-6
CDR3: CASSDENSPLHF

V: TRBV5-8
J: TRBJ1-5
CDR3: CASSRGGEQPQHF

V: TRBV7-2
J: TRBJ2-7
CDR3: CASSLGALAGDHEQYF

V: TRBV10-3
J: TRBJ1-5
CDR3: CAISVGGTNQPQHF

V: TRBV9
J: TRBJ1-2
CDR3: CASSRQSGYTF

V: TRBV4-1
J: TRBJ1-4
CDR3: CASSATNEKLFF

V: TRBV19
J: TRBJ2-5
CDR3: CASSIPGTWEETQYF

V: TRBV6-2/TRBV6-3
J: TRBJ1-1
CDR3: CASSSGPGQGSGSSEAFF

V: TRBV14
J: TRBJ1-2
CDR3: CASSNYHGTVNYGYTF

V: TRBV5-8
J: TRBJ1-1
CDR3: CASSDPTGAFF

V: TRBV21-1
J: TRBJ2-1
CDR3: CASSGGFTYNEQFF

V: TRBV5-5
J: TRBJ1-4
CDR3: CASTTTGQSYEKLFF

V: TRBV6-5
J: TRBJ2-1
CDR3: CASCRLAGVDEQFF

V: TRBV13
J: TRBJ1-2
CDR3: CASSLVASGPPGYTF

V: TRBV6-5
J: TRBJ1-4
CDR3: CASRPDRASNEKLFF

V: TRBV19
J: TRBJ2-7
CDR3: CASSTGLIRGEQYF

V: TRBV2
J: TRBJ1-6
CDR3: CASSGRGKVSSPLHF